The present TCR beta chain was sequenced within a study of breast tumors, draining lymph nodes, adjacent tissues. The lymph nodes were axillary draining lymph nodes from breast cancer patients. Notes on the study in general: That most tumor T cells come from lymph nodes remained unproven. Tumor and nontumor repertoires were significantly more similar in luminal-like than in basal-like breast cancer.

Via MiXCR, TCRdb re-called the multiplex PCR reads, giving one row per CDR3 protein. The sample has around 120,000 distinct CDR3 sequences, nearly 20% seen once. This clonotype has a count of ten or more. The antigen is not known. The sample consisted of axillary lymph node tissue. This clonotype was sampled from a female donor with breast cancer. Some clones in this sample may be carry-over from other donors' samples.

CDR3 nucleotides: TGTGCCACCAGTGAAACAGGGACTAGCGGGAGGGGAGAGACCCAGTACTTC. Its protein is CATSETGTSGRGETQYF. The chain combines TRBV24-1 with TRBJ2-5; 16 bases map to TRBD2. This CDR3 is built from 17 residues. Germline CDR1 reads KGHDR; CDR2 reads SFDVKD. V dropped 4 bases and J dropped 4; count of bases not matched to a gene: 5.